This T cell receptor beta chain was recovered during a study of blood T cell repertoires in COVID-19. Overall study context: Donors in the United States, Italy and Spain gave samples during acute or convalescent COVID-19. The analysed material was cDNA or gDNA that came from T cells, B-cell-depleted T cells, or PBMCs.

This clone occurred a few times. TCRdb's copy holds only in-frame clones and misses some; the assay was immunoSEQ multiplex PCR. The data show some 31,000 clones, approximately 80% seen once. This TCR came from a woman between 55 and 75 years old with acute or convalescent COVID-19. The source material was peripheral blood.

CDR3 residues: CASSRLAGSNEKLFF. The CDR3 DNA reads TGTGCCAGCAGCCGCCTGGCAGGCTCAAATGAAAAACTGTTTTTT. V usage is TRBV3-1 (or the pseudogene TRBV3-2) and J usage is TRBJ1-4; no definite D call. The CDR3 is 15 amino acids. Trimming cost V 4 bases and J 5 bases, with 14 bases left between them. Germline values: CDR1 LGHDT, CDR2 YNNKEL (reference sequence).